This is a list of T cell receptor beta chains from one sample in a study of circulating and synovial CD4+ cells in juvenile arthritis. Assay used: immunoSEQ multiplex PCR; TCRdb lists only in-frame clones, some missing. This table has tens of thousands of clones, just over 90% appearing once. The sequencing input was CD4+ T cells from blood. All receptors come from a human donor with juvenile idiopathic arthritis. Both conserved end residues are part of each CDR3. D genes are given only for firm matches. Rows may omit the clone size; those that give it use once, few, many or a size class.

abundance	v_gene	j_gene	d_gene	CDR3nt	CDR3aa
-	TRBV7-3	TRBJ2-5	-	TGTGCCAGCAGCTTAATACCAGGAGAGACCCAGTACTTC	CASSLIPGETQYF
-	TRBV2	TRBJ2-3	TRBD2	TGTGCCAGCAGTGAGGCTCTGTGGCGGACTAGCGTCACAGATACGCAGTATTTT	CASSEALWRTSVTDTQYF
-	TRBV29-1	TRBJ2-7	-	TGCAGCGTTGAACGCGGAAACTACGAGCAGTACTTC	CSVERGNYEQYF
-	TRBV9	TRBJ2-3	TRBD2	TGTGCCAGCAGCGTAGGGACTAGCGGAGATACGCAGTATTTT	CASSVGTSGDTQYF
few	TRBV19	TRBJ2-3	-	TGTGCCAGTAGAGAGAGCACAGATACGCAGTATTTT	CASRESTDTQYF
-	TRBV6-5	TRBJ2-7	-	TGTGCCAGCAGTTATCAGGGACATTTCTACGAGCAGTACTTC	CASSYQGHFYEQYF
-	TRBV19	TRBJ1-5	TRBD1	TGTGCCAGTAGTATCGACAGGGGCGGCCAGCCCCAGCATTTT	CASSIDRGGQPQHF
-	TRBV29-1	TRBJ1-2	-	TGCAGCGTTGGGGCAGTCTATGGCTACACCTTC	CSVGAVYGYTF
-	TRBV28	TRBJ1-5	-	TGTGCCAGCACGATGAGAGGAGGGTTTAGCAATCAGCCCCAGCATTTT	CASTMRGGFSNQPQHF
-	TRBV5-4	TRBJ1-5	TRBD1	TGTGCCAGCAGCATAGGGACAGGGCTTAATCAGCCCCAGCATTTT	CASSIGTGLNQPQHF
-	TRBV15	TRBJ2-1	TRBD2	TGTGCCACCAGCAGGTTAGCGGGAGGCTCCTACAATGAGCAGTTCTTC	CATSRLAGGSYNEQFF
-	TRBV28	TRBJ1-2	-	TGTGCCAGCAGTGGGGGACTCTATGGCTACACCTTC	CASSGGLYGYTF
-	TRBV18	TRBJ1-1	-	TGTGCCAGCTCACCACAAAGAGGGATTGGGAACACTGAAGCTTTCTTT	CASSPQRGIGNTEAFF
-	TRBV28	TRBJ2-3	-	TGTGCCAGCAGCCCGCATGGTCCAGGGAGGACAGATACGCAGTATTTT	CASSPHGPGRTDTQYF
-	TRBV20-1	TRBJ2-7	-	TGCAGTGCTCCGGTAGTCTACGAGCAGTACTTC	CSAPVVYEQYF
-	TRBV5-4	TRBJ2-3	TRBD2	TGTGCCAGCAGGAAGACTAGCGGGAAGGGAGATACGCAGTATTTT	CASRKTSGKGDTQYF
-	TRBV7-8	TRBJ2-3	TRBD2	TGTGCCAGCAGCATCGGAGGGCGCGGGAGGCCTCTTGTCACAGATACGCAGTATTTT	CASSIGGRGRPLVTDTQYF
-	TRBV2	TRBJ2-1	-	TGTGCCAGCACTCCAGGGCCCGCCTACAATGAGCAGTTCTTC	CASTPGPAYNEQFF
-	TRBV7-3	TRBJ1-1	-	TGTGCCAGCAGCTCCACAAGGAACACTGAAGCTTTCTTT	CASSSTRNTEAFF
-	TRBV27	TRBJ2-5	-	TGTGCCAGCATGGGTAGTCCCCGGGTGACCCAGTACTTC	CASMGSPRVTQYF
-	TRBV27	TRBJ1-1	TRBD1	TGTGCCAGCAGTTTAAGAGACAGGGCCGCTGAAGCTTTCTTT	CASSLRDRAAEAFF
-	TRBV28	TRBJ2-1	-	TGTGCCAGCAGATCAGGGTTGCATGAGCAGTTCTTC	CASRSGLHEQFF
-	TRBV19	TRBJ2-2	TRBD1	TGTGCCAGTGGCAGGGGGCTTCTAAGCACCGGGGAGCTGTTTTTT	CASGRGLLSTGELFF
-	TRBV14	TRBJ2-5	TRBD1	TGTGCCAGCAGCCATCGTCCCGGGACAGGGGCCAAAGAGACCCAGTACTTC	CASSHRPGTGAKETQYF
-	TRBV6-6	TRBJ2-7	-	TGTGCCAGCAGTTCCGCGACAGTCCCCTACGAGCAGTACTTC	CASSSATVPYEQYF
-	TRBV10-3	TRBJ2-3	-	TGTGCCATCAGTGAGCAGGGGGGACCAGATACGCAGTATTTT	CAISEQGGPDTQYF
once	TRBV30	TRBJ1-1	-	TGTGCCAGGGGAGGGAGCACTGAAGCTTTCTTT	CARGGSTEAFF
-	TRBV2	TRBJ1-1	TRBD1	TGTGCCAGCAGTAGGGACAGGGGCACTGAAGCTTTCTTT	CASSRDRGTEAFF
-	TRBV5-4	TRBJ2-2	TRBD2	TGTGCCAGCAGCTTTAGCGGGAGGGCCAGGGCCGGGGAGCTGTTTTTT	CASSFSGRARAGELFF
-	TRBV28	TRBJ2-7	TRBD2	TGTGCCAGCAGTGGTTCCGGGACTAGTGACGAGCAGTACTTC	CASSGSGTSDEQYF
-	TRBV28	TRBJ2-5	TRBD1	TGTGCCAGCAGGAGGGACAGGGCCCTAGAGACCCAGTACTTC	CASRRDRALETQYF
-	TRBV14	TRBJ2-3	-	TGTGCCAGCAGCCCAGGTCCCATGGCCCCTAGCACAGATACGCAGTATTTT	CASSPGPMAPSTDTQYF
-	TRBV11-1	TRBJ2-5	TRBD1	TGTGCCAGCAGCCCCGGACAGGGAGGGACCCAGTACTTC	CASSPGQGGTQYF
few	TRBV9	TRBJ2-3	TRBD2	TGTGCCAGCAGCGTCTCCACTAGCGCCCAAAGCACAGATACGCAGTATTTT	CASSVSTSAQSTDTQYF
-	TRBV27	TRBJ2-7	-	TGTGCCAGCAGTTTACTCTACGAGCAGTACTTC	CASSLLYEQYF
-	TRBV7-8	TRBJ2-1	TRBD2	TGTGCCAGCAGCCGGGGACTAGCAAACAATGAGCAGTTCTTC	CASSRGLANNEQFF
once	TRBV18	TRBJ2-2	TRBD2	TGTGCCAGCTCACCAAACGTTCTAGCGGTGAACACCGGGGAGCTGTTTTTT	CASSPNVLAVNTGELFF
-	TRBV9	TRBJ2-3	TRBD2	TGTGCCAGCAGCGCCCGGGAGGGTCTCACAGATACGCAGTATTTT	CASSAREGLTDTQYF
-	TRBV2	TRBJ2-5	TRBD1	TGTGCCAGCAGTAAGGACAGGCAAGAGACCCAGTACTTC	CASSKDRQETQYF
-	TRBV28	TRBJ2-7	-	TGTGCCAGCAGCCGAGACACCTACGAGCAGTACTTC	CASSRDTYEQYF
-	TRBV6-5	TRBJ1-5	TRBD1	TGTGCCAGCAGTTACCGACAGGGGCGTCAGCCCCAGCATTTT	CASSYRQGRQPQHF
-	TRBV5-8	TRBJ2-1	-	TGTGCCAGCAGCTTGGCTCATGAGCAGTTCTTC	CASSLAHEQFF
-	TRBV5-4	TRBJ2-1	TRBD2	TGTGCCAGCAGCCGCCCGACTAGCGGAGGGGGTGAGCAGTTCTTC	CASSRPTSGGGEQFF
-	TRBV19	TRBJ1-1	TRBD1	TGTGCCAGTAGGCGAAACGCAGGGGGTCTCAACACTGAAGCTTTCTTT	CASRRNAGGLNTEAFF
-	TRBV11-2	TRBJ2-2	TRBD1	TGTGCCAGCAGCTTGCTGGACAGGACCGGGGAGCTGTTTTTT	CASSLLDRTGELFF
-	TRBV13	TRBJ2-3	TRBD2	TGTGCCAGCAGCTTTTTGGGGACTAGAGCCTTTACAGATACGCAGTATTTT	CASSFLGTRAFTDTQYF
-	TRBV21-1	TRBJ1-4	-	TGTGCCAGCGGCCGGACAGGGAGGGGTGGAAAACTGTTTTTT	CASGRTGRGGKLFF
-	TRBV10-3	TRBJ2-7	TRBD2	TGTGCCATCAGGGCGAACGGACTAGCGGCCTACGAGCAGTACTTC	CAIRANGLAAYEQYF
-	TRBV28	TRBJ2-7	-	TGTGCCAGCAGTTTTTTACGGGCCTACGAGCAGTACTTC	CASSFLRAYEQYF
-	TRBV21-1	TRBJ1-2	-	TGTGCCAGCAGCCCTCCGGGGAGGGTTGGCTACACCTTC	CASSPPGRVGYTF